The count of the clone carrying this T cell receptor beta chain is one. These data are taken from a study of blood T cell repertoires in COVID-19. The assay was immunoSEQ multiplex PCR, and TCRdb's table has in-frame clones only and misses some. This sample has roughly 340,000 clones, with around 87% found just once. The sequenced material came from PBMCs or T cells enriched from blood (not recorded which). This TCR derives from a man in his forties in a cohort exposed to, infected with or recovered from COVID-19 (not recorded which).

The DNA of the CDR3 is TGTGCCAGCAGCCGTGGGGGGGTCAATTCACCCCTCCACTTT. It yields the protein CASSRGGVNSPLHF. The chain employs TRBV6-5 and TRBJ1-6; possibly TRBD1 for D (5 bases). In germline, CDR1 is MNHEY, CDR2 SVGAGI. V was shortened by 6 bases and J by 7 bases, with 13 bases between the two germline ends. The CDR3 covers 14 residues.